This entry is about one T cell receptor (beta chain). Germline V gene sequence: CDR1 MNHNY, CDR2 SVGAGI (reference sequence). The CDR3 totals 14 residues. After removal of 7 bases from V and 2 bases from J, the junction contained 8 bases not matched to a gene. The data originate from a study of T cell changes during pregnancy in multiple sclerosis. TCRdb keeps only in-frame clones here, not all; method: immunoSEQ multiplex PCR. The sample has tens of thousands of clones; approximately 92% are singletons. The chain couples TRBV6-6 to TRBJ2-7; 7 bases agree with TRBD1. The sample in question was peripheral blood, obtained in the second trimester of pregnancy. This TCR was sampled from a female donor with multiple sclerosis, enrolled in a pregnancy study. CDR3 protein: CASNPQGQTYEQYF. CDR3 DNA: TGTGCCAGCAATCCTCAGGGACAGACCTACGAGCAGTACTTC.